Below, 28 T cell receptor beta chains from the same sample are listed, as sequenced in a study of T cell repertoires in breast cancer. The expanded emulsion RT-PCR method captured paired alpha and beta chains from CD8+ T cells. Blocking oligonucleotides added to a second nested PCR suppressed unpaired genes. TCRdb processed the emulsion pairing reads anew with MiXCR; each CDR3 protein has one entry. The data contain roughly 40,000 distinct CDR3 sequences, about 41% of them singletons. The sequenced sample consisted of CD8+ T cells. The receptors stem from a pool of human donors with breast cancer or a healthy control (not recorded which).

This sequence joins TRBV5-4 and TRBJ2-3; 8 nucleotides line up with TRBD2. Germline CDR1 is SGHNT and CDR2 is YYREEE (reference sequence). V dropped 7 bases and J dropped 6; count of bases not matched to a gene: 10. This CDR3 contains 14 residues. CDR3 DNA sequence: TGTGCCAGCCGGGGACTAGGGGCGTCTGATACGCAGTATTTT. Amino acids: CASRGLGASDTQYF.

Details on this clonotype: The junction departs from germline at one end; a sequencing error may be responsible. The chain links TRBV20-1 to TRBJ1-4; unclear D gene. The CDR3 extends over 13 amino acids. Germline loops: CDR1 DFQATT, CDR2 SNEGSKA (reference sequence). Here the CDR3 DNA reads TGCAGTGCTAAGGGAACAACTAATGAAAAACTGTTGTTT. Its translation: CSAKGTTNEKLLF.

This clonotype came up a few times. The chain has TRBV20-1 and TRBJ2-7; 7 nucleotides agree with TRBD2. Germline V CDR1 and CDR2: DFQATT, SNEGSKA (reference sequence). This CDR3 is 13 amino acids long. The J segment lost 3 bases and the V segment lost 8 bases, leaving 10 bases of the junction unmatched. The CDR3 sequence: CSSLAGDNYEQYF. DNA of the CDR3: TGCAGTTCCTTAGCGGGTGATAACTACGAGCAGTACTTC.

This clonotype was detected a few times. The chain combines TRBV6-1 with TRBJ1-2; 10 bases align to TRBD1. Germline lookup yields CDR1 MNHNS and CDR2 SASEGT. V lost 10 bases, J lost 5 bases, and 7 bases stayed unmatched. This CDR3 comprises 13 residues. The CDR3: CATRTGGLYGYTF. The CDR3 nucleotides read TGTGCCACCCGGACAGGGGGATTATATGGCTACACCTTC.

CDR3 sequence reads: CASRSGNPSYEQYF. CDR3 nucleotide sequence: TGTGCCAGCCGATCGGGGAATCCATCCTACGAGCAGTACTTC. This chain connects TRBV2 to TRBJ2-7; D may be TRBD2 (5 bases). Trimming left V 8 bases short and J 1 base short, with 15 bases between. The CDR3 runs to 14 residues. CDR1 SNHLY and CDR2 FYNNEI come from the germline V gene. The full variable domain, completed using reference TRBV2 and TRBJ2-7, is EPEVTQTPSHQVTQMGQEVILRCVPISNHLYFYWYRQILGQKVEFLVSFYNNEISEKSEIFDDQFSVERPDGSNFTLKIRSTKLEDSAMYFCASRSGNPSYEQYFGPGTRLTVT.

This clonotype occurred a few times. The chain employs TRBV5-5 and TRBJ2-1, with D perhaps matching TRBD1 (6 bases). V gave up 0 bases and J gave up 5 bases, with 18 bases separating them. CDR1 and CDR2 from the germline V gene are SGHKS and YYEKEE (reference sequence). The length of the CDR3 is 17 residues. The CDR3 spells CASSLGTGKGRNNEQFF. CDR3 sequence (DNA): TGTGCCAGCAGCTTGGGCACAGGGAAGGGGCGGAACAATGAGCAGTTCTTC.

The J gene is TRBJ2-7, the V gene TRBV10-2; 8 nucleotides match TRBD1. This CDR3 region has 13 residues. Germline CDR1 and CDR2: WSHSY and SAAADI. Trimming removed 6 bases from V and 3 bases from J; junction bases left unmatched: 4. CDR3 nucleotide sequence: TGCGCCAGCAGCCGGGACAGGAACTACGAGCAGTACTTC. It encodes CASSRDRNYEQYF.

The genes are TRBV4-1 and TRBJ1-6, with D tentatively TRBD1 (5 bases). CDR1 is MGHRA, CDR2 YSYEKL, per germline. CDR3 length equals 15 residues. The V end lost 0 bases, the J end lost 10 bases, and 13 bases lay between the germline ends. The CDR3 spells CASSQDGGGNSPLHF. The CDR3 nucleotides read TGCGCCAGCAGCCAAGATGGGGGGGGTAACTCACCCCTCCACTTT.

This clonotype has more than one count but fewer than ten. The V gene is TRBV20-1, the J gene TRBJ2-5; 7 bases are a match to TRBD2. CDR3 length: 14 amino acids. Germline CDR1 is DFQATT and CDR2 is SNEGSKA (reference sequence). V lost 1 base and J lost 2; bases outside the gene matches: 4. Here the CDR3 DNA reads TGCAGTGCTAGAGGCCCGGGACTACAAGAGACCCAGTACTTC. It specifies CSARGPGLQETQYF.

This chain joins TRBV30 and TRBJ2-3; TRBD1 or TRBD2 may be the D gene (5 bases each). V lost 0 bases to trimming and J lost 1 base, with 5 bases between them. This CDR3 contains 13 residues. Germline V gene lookup returns CDR1 GTSNPN and CDR2 SVGIG (reference sequence). The CDR3 nucleotides are TGTGCCTGGAGTGTGGGGGGCACAGATACGCAGTATTTT. Its translation: CAWSVGGTDTQYF.

Here the CDR3 DNA reads TGTGCCGGCATTTCCACTGGGGACAGGGGGGAGCAGTACTTC. Protein product: CAGISTGDRGEQYF. The rearrangement uses TRBV6-9 and TRBJ2-7, with 11 bases that match TRBD1. Germline V lookup: CDR1 MNHGY, CDR2 SVAAGI. V shed 11 bases, J shed 7 bases, and the junction held 13 bases outside the gene matches. The CDR3 has 14 residues.

The chain is built from TRBV5-1 and TRBJ2-7; 9 bases agree with TRBD2. Germline lookup yields CDR1 SGHRS and CDR2 YFSETQ. Trimming at V came to 4 bases and at J to 4 bases, leaving 6 bases not matched to a gene. The CDR3 length is 14 residues. This CDR3 reads CASSVPTSGYEQYF. DNA for the CDR3: TGCGCCAGCAGCGTACCAACTAGCGGGTACGAGCAGTACTTC.

The gene calls are TRBV3-1 and TRBJ1-6; weak D call: TRBD1 (5 bases). Germline values: CDR1 LGHDT, CDR2 YNNKEL (reference sequence). The CDR3 sequence is 12 residues long. Trimming took 3 bases from V and 8 from J, leaving 5 bases between them. CDR3 DNA: TGTGCCAGCAGCCAGGGGGATTCACCCCTCCACTTT. Translating it yields CASSQGDSPLHF.

There are a few counts of this clonotype. The chain recombines TRBV7-9 with TRBJ1-1; D unresolved. Trimming pared 9 bases from V and 1 base from J, leaving 6 bases between. The CDR3 extends over 11 amino acids. Germline V gene sequence: CDR1 SEHNR, CDR2 FQNEAQ (reference sequence). CDR3 nucleotide sequence: TGTGCCAGTGAGTGGAACACTGAAGCTTTCTTT. Its translation: CASEWNTEAFF.

The V call is TRBV30, the J call TRBJ1-1; D gene unclear. V was clipped by 5 bases and J by 0 bases, with 4 bases between them. The V gene's germline CDR1 is GTSNPN and CDR2 SVGIG (reference sequence). The CDR3 has 11 amino acids. The CDR3 DNA reads TGTGCCTGGGAGTTGAACACTGAAGCTTTCTTT. This gives the protein CAWELNTEAFF.

J is TRBJ1-1 and V is TRBV20-1, with unresolved D. Looked up from germline, CDR1 is DFQATT and CDR2 is SNEGSKA (reference sequence). The length of the CDR3 is 13 residues. The V and J ends lost 2 bases and 1 base respectively, with 8 bases between them. CDR3: CSARMEWNTEAFF. The CDR3 DNA follows: TGCAGTGCTAGAATGGAGTGGAACACTGAAGCTTTCTTT.

The genes are TRBV2 and TRBJ1-6, with no clear D. V was cut by 3 bases and J by 12 bases, with 12 bases left in between. CDR3 length: 13 amino acids. CDR1 is SNHLY, CDR2 FYNNEI, per germline. CDR3 sequence reads: CASSDYEDLPLHF. The CDR3 nucleotides read TGTGCCAGCAGTGATTACGAGGATTTACCCCTCCACTTT.

Worth noting for this clonotype: A read error may be the cause here, since a much bigger clone is one base away. The CDR3 protein is CASRTKGFRADTQYF. CDR3 in DNA: TGTGCCAGCAGGACCAAGGGATTTCGGGCAGATACGCAGTATTTT. The chain employs TRBV6-6 and TRBJ2-3; no firm D call. There are 15 residues in the CDR3. V dropped 6 bases and J dropped 4 bases, with 17 bases sitting between them. Germline lookup yields CDR1 MNHNY and CDR2 SVGAGI (reference sequence).

CDR3 DNA sequence: TGTGCCAGCAGACGCGGGACTAGCGGGGGGTTCCAAGAGACCCAGTACTTC. This encodes CASRRGTSGGFQETQYF. The V call is TRBV4-2, the J call TRBJ2-5; 15 bases are a match to TRBD2. Germline-derived CDR1 and CDR2 are LGHNA and YNFKEQ. The V gene end was trimmed by 6 bases and the J gene end by 1 base; junction bases not matched to a gene: 6. This CDR3 contains 17 residues.

The chain joins TRBV9 to TRBJ1-3; maybe TRBD1 (5 bases). Per the germline V gene, CDR1 is SGDLS and CDR2 is YYNGEE. V lost 0 bases and J 1 base, leaving 11 bases between the germline ends. This CDR3 comprises 16 residues. Written as DNA, the CDR3 is TGTGCCAGCAGCGTAGACCGGGGGATGTCTGGAAACACCATATATTTT. It encodes CASSVDRGMSGNTIYF.

This clonotype came up a few times. The gene calls are TRBV5-1 and TRBJ1-3; D not certain. Germline lookup yields CDR1 SGHRS and CDR2 YFSETQ. CDR3 length: 17 residues. V lost 4 bases and J 1 base, leaving 18 bases between the germline ends. The CDR3 spells CASSPLGRSGSGNTIYF. The CDR3 DNA reads as TGCGCCAGCAGCCCCCTAGGCCGCAGTGGATCTGGAAACACCATATATTTT.

The sample holds many counts of this clonotype. The chain has TRBV29-1 and TRBJ1-1, with 8 bases lining up with TRBD1. The CDR3 contains 13 residues. The junction had 4 bases not matched to a gene; V was cut back by 6 bases and J by 1 base. Germline V gene sequence: CDR1 SQVTM, CDR2 ANQGSEA. For the CDR3, the DNA is TGCAGCGTACCGACAGGGGAGAACACTGAAGCTTTCTTT. It specifies CSVPTGENTEAFF.

About this clonotype itself: One base away lies a much larger clone, so this may be a sequencing read error. V and J are TRBV6-4 and TRBJ2-3; 9 bases map to TRBD2. This CDR3 comprises 16 residues. Germline V gives CDR1 MRHNA, CDR2 SNTAGT. CDR3 region: CASSDSSGSGTGTQYF. CDR3 bases: TGTGCCAGCAGTGACTCTAGCGGGAGCGGCACAGGTACGCAGTATTTT.

Turning to this clonotype: Since a much larger clone is just one base distant, this may be a read error. The CDR3 carries no conserved terminal phenylalanine or tryptophan, so it likely arises from a read error. The chain is built from TRBV6-1 and TRBJ2-7; D gene ambiguous. V shed 3 bases and J shed 8 bases, with 11 bases lying between them. Germline CDR1 and CDR2: MNHNS and SASEGT. CDR3 length: 12 amino acids. The CDR3 spells CASSDNPQKQYS. CDR3 in DNA: TGTGCCAGCAGTGACAATCCCCAGAAGCAGTACTCC.

As concerns this clonotype: A much larger clone sits a single nucleotide away, making a read error possible. The genes are TRBV7-7 and TRBJ2-5; 7 bases align to TRBD2. This CDR3 is 14 amino acids long. Germline V gene data show CDR1 as SSHAT and CDR2 as FNYEAQ (reference sequence). The CDR3 region is CASSQLAGQEAQYF. CDR3 bases: TGTGCTAGCAGCCAGTTAGCGGGTCAAGAGGCCCAGTACTTC.

Comments on this clonotype: Without the conserved terminal phenylalanine or tryptophan, this CDR3 likely stems from a read error. The chain links TRBV20-1 to TRBJ1-1; D is unresolved. The V end lost 1 base, the J end lost 1 base, and 7 bases lay between the germline ends. CDR1 and CDR2 (germline): DFQATT, SNEGSKA (reference sequence). This CDR3 comprises 13 residues. The CDR3 loop reads CSARAPPNTEAFL. CDR3 DNA sequence: TGCAGTGCTAGAGCCCCACCGAACACTGAAGCTTTCCTT.

The V call is TRBV6-1, the J call TRBJ1-2, with D unclear. V gave up 5 bases and J gave up 6 bases, with 25 bases separating them. Germline CDR1 reads MNHNS; CDR2 reads SASEGT. This CDR3 contains 17 residues. The CDR3 protein is CASSTLGKVLTTDGYTF. The CDR3 DNA sequence: TGTGCCAGCAGTACTCTGGGAAAGGTTCTAACTACCGATGGCTACACCTTC.

A remark on this clonotype: This may be a read error, as it is one base from a much larger clone. The chain links TRBV6-1 to TRBJ2-3; possible D gene TRBD2, 7 bases. CDR1 and CDR2 (germline): MNHNS, SASEGT. The V end was cut by 6 bases, the J end by 4 bases, with 17 bases between. The CDR3 is 15 amino acids. Here the CDR3 reads CASRSPGGPADTQYF. DNA of the CDR3: TGTGCCAGCAGGAGCCCGGGGGGCCCCGCAGATACGCAGTATTTT.